A selection of T cell receptor beta chains follows, all from one sample in a study of metastatic and nonmetastatic thyroid tumors. TCRdb re-clonotyped the PCR reads via MiXCR. The table shows 15,000 or so clones, with approximately 30% occurring only once. The sequencing sample was made of tumor tissue. The receptors originated from a male donor with papillary thyroid cancer or a benign thyroid nodule (not recorded which). Some clones in this sample may be carry-over from other donors' samples. Both conserved end residues are part of each CDR3. A D gene is named only where the DNA matches it firmly. Rows may omit the clone size; those that give it use once, few, many or a size class.

v_gene: TRBV5-1; d_gene: NA; abundance: NA; j_gene: TRBJ2-3; CDR3aa: CASSPGRRDTQYF; CDR3nt: TGCGCCAGCAGCCCTGGGCGGAGAGATACGCAGTATTTT
v_gene: TRBV30; d_gene: NA; abundance: NA; j_gene: TRBJ2-7; CDR3aa: CAWSVESSYEQYF; CDR3nt: TGTGCCTGGAGTGTAGAGAGCTCCTACGAGCAGTACTTC
v_gene: TRBV2; d_gene: NA; abundance: many; j_gene: TRBJ1-1; CDR3aa: CASTRYSQGFEAFF; CDR3nt: TGTGCCAGCACCAGATACTCACAGGGATTTGAAGCTTTCTTT
v_gene: TRBV2; d_gene: TRBD2; abundance: NA; j_gene: TRBJ2-6; CDR3aa: CASIGAGEPQGANVLTF; CDR3nt: TGTGCCAGCATAGGAGCGGGAGAGCCACAAGGGGCCAACGTCCTGACTTTC
v_gene: TRBV12-3/TRBV12-4; d_gene: NA; abundance: NA; j_gene: TRBJ2-1; CDR3aa: CASSLRGAGNEQFF; CDR3nt: TGTGCCAGCAGTTTGAGGGGGGCCGGCAATGAGCAGTTCTTC
v_gene: TRBV20-1; d_gene: TRBD1; abundance: many; j_gene: TRBJ1-5; CDR3aa: CSPGQSNQPQHF; CDR3nt: TGCAGCCCGGGACAGTCCAATCAGCCCCAGCATTTT
v_gene: TRBV5-1; d_gene: NA; abundance: NA; j_gene: TRBJ2-1; CDR3aa: CASSLVGDNEQFF; CDR3nt: TGCGCCAGCAGCTTGGTGGGGGATAATGAGCAGTTCTTC
v_gene: TRBV6-4; d_gene: NA; abundance: many; j_gene: TRBJ2-3; CDR3aa: CASSDLRTDTQYF; CDR3nt: TGTGCCAGCAGTGACTTACGCACAGATACGCAGTATTTT
v_gene: TRBV27; d_gene: NA; abundance: few; j_gene: TRBJ1-6; CDR3aa: CASSFNMNSPLHF; CDR3nt: TGTGCCAGCAGTTTCAACATGAATTCACCCCTCCACTTT
v_gene: TRBV20-1; d_gene: TRBD2; abundance: many; j_gene: TRBJ2-1; CDR3aa: CSARSTSGREQFF; CDR3nt: TGCAGTGCTAGGTCGACTAGCGGGAGGGAGCAGTTCTTC
v_gene: TRBV7-6; d_gene: TRBD1; abundance: many; j_gene: TRBJ1-2; CDR3aa: CASSPGTGGAVYGYTF; CDR3nt: TGTGCCAGCAGCCCCGGGACAGGGGGCGCTGTCTATGGCTACACCTTC
v_gene: TRBV28; d_gene: NA; abundance: NA; j_gene: TRBJ2-5; CDR3aa: CASSLTPGTQETQYF; CDR3nt: TGTGCCAGCAGTTTAACCCCTGGCACCCAAGAGACCCAGTACTTC
v_gene: TRBV5-1; d_gene: TRBD2; abundance: few; j_gene: TRBJ2-7; CDR3aa: CASSLAGGLAYEQYF; CDR3nt: TGCGCCAGCAGCTTGGCCGGGGGACTAGCGTACGAGCAGTACTTC
v_gene: TRBV30; d_gene: NA; abundance: NA; j_gene: TRBJ1-2; CDR3aa: CAWSEGQGYYGYTF; CDR3nt: TGTGCCTGGAGTGAAGGGCAAGGGTATTATGGCTACACCTTC
v_gene: TRBV29-1; d_gene: NA; abundance: few; j_gene: TRBJ1-1; CDR3aa: CSQSGALGTEAFF; CDR3nt: TGCAGCCAATCAGGGGCCCTCGGGACTGAAGCTTTCTTT
v_gene: TRBV19; d_gene: NA; abundance: few; j_gene: TRBJ2-2; CDR3aa: CALTSGRTGELFF; CDR3nt: TGTGCCCTCACATCAGGTCGCACCGGGGAGCTGTTTTTT
v_gene: TRBV20-1; d_gene: NA; abundance: NA; j_gene: TRBJ2-1; CDR3aa: CSARELTSYNEQFF; CDR3nt: TGCAGTGCTAGAGAGTTGACCTCCTACAATGAGCAGTTCTTC
v_gene: TRBV28; d_gene: NA; abundance: NA; j_gene: TRBJ1-1; CDR3aa: CASRRGQERAFF; CDR3nt: TGTGCCAGCAGGAGGGGCCAGGAAAGGGCTTTCTTT
v_gene: TRBV20-1; d_gene: NA; abundance: many; j_gene: TRBJ2-5; CDR3aa: CSARDGKTQYF; CDR3nt: TGCAGTGCTAGAGACGGAAAGACCCAGTACTTC
v_gene: TRBV20-1; d_gene: TRBD2; abundance: many; j_gene: TRBJ2-1; CDR3aa: CSAHLGGRNEQFF; CDR3nt: TGCAGTGCCCACCTGGGGGGGAGGAATGAGCAGTTCTTC
v_gene: TRBV12-3/TRBV12-4; d_gene: TRBD2; abundance: NA; j_gene: TRBJ2-7; CDR3aa: CASNRLASGLREQYF; CDR3nt: TGTGCCAGCAACCGGCTGGCTAGCGGGCTGAGGGAGCAGTACTTC
v_gene: TRBV11-2; d_gene: NA; abundance: medium-sized; j_gene: TRBJ2-7; CDR3aa: CASSSSAPRAEQYF; CDR3nt: TGTGCCAGCAGCTCGTCGGCACCCAGGGCCGAGCAGTACTTC
v_gene: TRBV20-1; d_gene: NA; abundance: many; j_gene: TRBJ2-5; CDR3aa: CSAPRVSLQETQYF; CDR3nt: TGCAGTGCTCCCCGGGTCAGTCTCCAAGAGACCCAGTACTTC
v_gene: TRBV10-1; d_gene: TRBD1; abundance: many; j_gene: TRBJ1-1; CDR3aa: CASSSQGGTEAFF; CDR3nt: TGCGCCAGCAGTTCACAGGGGGGAACTGAAGCTTTCTTT
v_gene: TRBV20-1; d_gene: NA; abundance: NA; j_gene: TRBJ1-2; CDR3aa: CSARDRQGIGVFDYGYTF; CDR3nt: TGCAGTGCTAGAGATAGGCAGGGTATTGGGGTTTTTGACTATGGCTACACCTTC
v_gene: TRBV28; d_gene: NA; abundance: NA; j_gene: TRBJ2-5; CDR3aa: CAIAARNQETQYF; CDR3nt: TGTGCCATAGCGGCTCGGAACCAAGAGACCCAGTACTTC
v_gene: TRBV7-8; d_gene: NA; abundance: NA; j_gene: TRBJ2-7; CDR3aa: CASSRLVVLTEQYF; CDR3nt: TGTGCCAGCTCCCGACTAGTCGTGTTGACCGAGCAGTACTTC
v_gene: TRBV7-7; d_gene: TRBD2; abundance: many; j_gene: TRBJ2-7; CDR3aa: CASSLAGGEQYF; CDR3nt: TGTGCTAGCAGCTTGGCGGGAGGGGAGCAGTACTTC
v_gene: TRBV12-3/TRBV12-4; d_gene: TRBD1; abundance: many; j_gene: TRBJ2-4; CDR3aa: CASSPSGTGLAKNIQYF; CDR3nt: TGTGCCAGCAGCCCATCCGGGACAGGGTTGGCCAAAAACATTCAGTACTTC
v_gene: TRBV20-1; d_gene: TRBD1; abundance: once; j_gene: TRBJ1-1; CDR3aa: CSAIDREGAEAFF; CDR3nt: TGCAGTGCTATAGACAGGGAGGGGGCTGAAGCTTTCTTT
v_gene: TRBV4-1; d_gene: TRBD2; abundance: NA; j_gene: TRBJ2-7; CDR3aa: CASSLGGTLAEQYF; CDR3nt: TGCGCCAGCAGCCTCGGGGGGACTCTCGCCGAGCAGTACTTC
v_gene: TRBV20-1; d_gene: TRBD2; abundance: NA; j_gene: TRBJ2-7; CDR3aa: CSASRYGTSEDYEQYF; CDR3nt: TGCAGTGCTAGCAGATACGGGACTAGCGAGGACTACGAGCAGTACTTC
v_gene: TRBV6-5; d_gene: NA; abundance: few; j_gene: TRBJ1-6; CDR3aa: CASISLDRSDSPLHF; CDR3nt: NA
v_gene: TRBV6-2/TRBV6-3; d_gene: NA; abundance: many; j_gene: TRBJ1-2; CDR3aa: CASSMDGSNYGYTF; CDR3nt: TGTGCCAGCTCTATGGACGGGTCTAACTATGGCTACACCTTC
v_gene: TRBV7-3; d_gene: TRBD1; abundance: NA; j_gene: TRBJ2-3; CDR3aa: CASSSAVTGLTDTQYF; CDR3nt: TGTGCCAGCAGCTCCGCCGTGACAGGGCTTACAGATACGCAGTATTTT
v_gene: TRBV30; d_gene: NA; abundance: NA; j_gene: TRBJ1-2; CDR3aa: CAWNRALGGYTF; CDR3nt: TGTGCCTGGAACAGGGCCCTGGGAGGCTACACCTTC
v_gene: TRBV28; d_gene: NA; abundance: NA; j_gene: TRBJ2-4; CDR3aa: CASRIGSAKNIQYF; CDR3nt: TGTGCCAGCAGGATAGGGTCGGCCAAAAACATTCAGTACTTC
v_gene: TRBV5-1; d_gene: NA; abundance: many; j_gene: TRBJ1-3; CDR3aa: CASSLGDSGNTIYF; CDR3nt: TGCGCCAGCAGCTTAGGGGACTCTGGAAACACCATATATTTT
v_gene: TRBV20-1; d_gene: TRBD2; abundance: medium-sized; j_gene: TRBJ2-5; CDR3aa: CSSFRGGAPGETQYF; CDR3nt: TGCAGTTCATTCCGGGGGGGCGCACCGGGTGAGACCCAGTACTTC
v_gene: TRBV12-3/TRBV12-4; d_gene: TRBD1; abundance: many; j_gene: TRBJ2-7; CDR3aa: CASSPGTGAYEQYF; CDR3nt: TGTGCCAGCAGTCCGGGGACAGGGGCCTACGAGCAGTACTTC
v_gene: TRBV27; d_gene: NA; abundance: NA; j_gene: TRBJ2-2; CDR3aa: CASSLYGVGGTGELFF; CDR3nt: TGTGCCAGCAGTCTTTATGGGGTAGGGGGGACCGGGGAGCTGTTTTTT
v_gene: TRBV9; d_gene: TRBD1; abundance: NA; j_gene: TRBJ2-3; CDR3aa: CASSVNVGTDTQYF; CDR3nt: TGTGCCAGCAGCGTAAACGTGGGGACAGACACGCAGTATTTT
v_gene: TRBV6-2/TRBV6-3; d_gene: NA; abundance: medium-sized; j_gene: TRBJ1-6; CDR3aa: CASRNGGGAYSPLHF; CDR3nt: TGTGCCAGCAGGAATGGCGGGGGCGCGTATTCACCCCTCCACTTT
v_gene: TRBV15; d_gene: NA; abundance: many; j_gene: TRBJ2-5; CDR3aa: CATETTRGKETQYF; CDR3nt: TGTGCCACCGAGACTACCCGGGGGAAAGAGACCCAGTACTTC
v_gene: TRBV7-8; d_gene: NA; abundance: medium-sized; j_gene: TRBJ2-7; CDR3aa: CASSSTGTVYEQYF; CDR3nt: TGTGCCAGCAGCTCCACCGGGACGGTCTACGAGCAGTACTTC
v_gene: TRBV19; d_gene: NA; abundance: few; j_gene: TRBJ2-5; CDR3aa: CASSIGNGYQETQYF; CDR3nt: TGTGCCAGTAGTATCGGAAACGGGTACCAAGAGACCCAGTACTTC
v_gene: TRBV20-1; d_gene: NA; abundance: many; j_gene: TRBJ2-3; CDR3aa: CSALRRPDTQYF; CDR3nt: TGCAGTGCTCTCCGGAGGCCCGATACGCAGTATTTT
v_gene: TRBV30; d_gene: NA; abundance: NA; j_gene: TRBJ1-2; CDR3aa: CAWSGSRSSNYGYTF; CDR3nt: TGTGCCTGGAGTGGATCAAGGAGTTCTAACTATGGCTACACCTTC
v_gene: TRBV6-5; d_gene: NA; abundance: few; j_gene: TRBJ1-6; CDR3aa: CASSYGGDSPVYNSPLHF; CDR3nt: TGTGCCAGCAGTTACGGGGGAGATTCTCCTGTCTATAATTCACCCCTCCACTTT
v_gene: TRBV6-1; d_gene: NA; abundance: few; j_gene: TRBJ2-7; CDR3aa: CASTRTSTPYEQYF; CDR3nt: TGTGCCAGCACCCGGACATCGACCCCTTACGAGCAGTACTTC
v_gene: TRBV4-3; d_gene: NA; abundance: medium-sized; j_gene: TRBJ2-6; CDR3aa: CASSYSGANVLTF; CDR3nt: TGCGCCAGCAGCTACTCTGGGGCCAACGTCCTGACTTTC
v_gene: TRBV12-3/TRBV12-4; d_gene: TRBD1; abundance: few; j_gene: TRBJ2-7; CDR3aa: CASSLGQGGEQYF; CDR3nt: TGTGCCAGCAGTTTAGGACAGGGGGGCGAGCAGTACTTC
v_gene: TRBV7-9; d_gene: NA; abundance: few; j_gene: TRBJ2-7; CDR3aa: CASSLTDYEQYF; CDR3nt: TGTGCCAGCAGCTTAACGGACTACGAGCAGTACTTC
v_gene: TRBV20-1; d_gene: NA; abundance: medium-sized; j_gene: TRBJ2-2; CDR3aa: CSAGGDNTGELFF; CDR3nt: TGCAGTGCGGGAGGAGACAACACCGGGGAGCTGTTTTTT
v_gene: TRBV11-1; d_gene: TRBD2; abundance: NA; j_gene: TRBJ2-7; CDR3aa: CASSLTRLAVSTYEQYF; CDR3nt: TGTGCCAGCAGTCTAACGCGGCTAGCGGTATCCACCTACGAGCAGTACTTC
v_gene: TRBV27; d_gene: NA; abundance: few; j_gene: TRBJ2-7; CDR3aa: CASRAGITTYEQYF; CDR3nt: TGTGCCAGCAGAGCGGGTATCACTACCTACGAGCAGTACTTC
v_gene: TRBV18; d_gene: TRBD1; abundance: many; j_gene: TRBJ1-6; CDR3aa: CASSTGDGSPLHF; CDR3nt: TGTGCCAGCTCGACAGGGGACGGTTCACCCCTCCACTTT
v_gene: TRBV7-2; d_gene: NA; abundance: many; j_gene: TRBJ2-1; CDR3aa: CASSSRSGSYNEQFF; CDR3nt: TGTGCCAGCAGCTCGCGCTCCGGCTCCTACAATGAGCAGTTCTTC
v_gene: TRBV5-6; d_gene: NA; abundance: many; j_gene: TRBJ1-1; CDR3aa: CASRPGRRPKEAFF; CDR3nt: TGTGCCAGCAGACCTGGGCGACGCCCTAAGGAAGCTTTCTTT